These T cell receptor beta chains were read from a single sample in a study of Graves' ophthalmopathy and Graves' hyperthyroidism. In TCRdb, the multiplex PCR reads were re-called with MiXCR into one record per CDR3 protein. The sample consists of hundreds of thousands of distinct CDR3 sequences, roughly 50% of them appearing once. The sequencing input was peripheral blood. Receptor source: an adult man with Graves' ophthalmopathy. The CDR3 runs from the conserved cysteine through the conserved F or W. Expanded clones get a size class; other rows say once, few or many, or leave the size out.

>TRBJ1-2|few|TRBV6-5
CASSYTGRGYGYTF
>TRBJ2-7|few|TRBV12-3/TRBV12-4
CASSWGDSYEQYF
>TRBJ1-2|NA|TRBV9
CASSPQSNYGYTF
>TRBJ1-1|NA|TRBV28
CASSPTGGVLNTEAFF
>TRBJ1-3|NA|TRBV9
CASSLERGSSGNTIYF
>TRBJ1-2|NA|TRBV10-3
CASSEKMYGNYGYTF
>TRBJ1-6|few|TRBV9
CASSRRGYNSPLHF
>TRBJ1-4|NA|TRBV12-3/TRBV12-4
CASSPRTYNEKLFF
>TRBJ2-5|many|TRBV29-1
CSVDLQGRPQYF
>TRBJ1-5|NA|TRBV29-1
CSVEGPPGQPQHF
>TRBJ1-1|NA|TRBV4-1
CASSQGIRGNTEAFF
>TRBJ2-2|NA|TRBV7-2
CASSPRINTGELFF
>TRBJ1-2|NA|TRBV2
CASKLYISNYGYTF
>TRBJ1-6|few|TRBV2
CASSEQTNSPLHF
>TRBJ2-7|few|TRBV5-8
CASSSGVEQYF
>TRBJ1-1|once|TRBV10-3
CAIKKTGESTEAFF
>TRBJ1-1|NA|TRBV9
CASSQGSTGNTEAFF
>TRBJ2-2|few|TRBV5-1
CASSFQGARTGELFF
>TRBJ1-1|few|TRBV5-1
CASSPIQALNTEAFF
>TRBJ2-7|few|TRBV20-1
CSASMLMGEQYF
>TRBJ2-5|few|TRBV5-5
CASSLTPSGQGQETQYF
>TRBJ2-5|NA|TRBV5-6
CASSLVKGQSRQETQYF
>TRBJ2-7|few|TRBV29-1
CSVIGTMYEQYF
>TRBJ1-5|NA|TRBV20-1
CSAFSGSNQPQHF
>TRBJ1-3|many|TRBV24-1
CATRAPGPGNTIYF
>TRBJ2-7|NA|TRBV4-1
CASSQDRISYEQYF
>TRBJ2-6|NA|TRBV24-1
CATSGSLTDPGANVLTF
>TRBJ1-1|NA|TRBV29-1
CSVRDGRGNTEAFF
>TRBJ2-2|NA|TRBV2
CASRPGTTGELFF
>TRBJ2-3|NA|TRBV7-3
CASSLAQATDTQYF
>TRBJ2-7|few|TRBV10-3
CASSYEPHLRVTYEQYF
>TRBJ1-2|NA|TRBV12-3/TRBV12-4
CASSFGRRANYGYTF
>TRBJ2-7|few|TRBV14
CARHYEQYF
>TRBJ2-6|NA|TRBV19
CASSPGDKWGYNSGANVLTF
>TRBJ1-1|NA|TRBV6-5
CASSQPKTLNTEAFF
>TRBJ2-7|NA|TRBV11-2
CASSQDSYEQYF
>TRBJ2-7|NA|TRBV19
CASSVGTAYEQYF
>TRBJ2-5|NA|TRBV12-3/TRBV12-4
CASSPSSGRGETQYF
>TRBJ1-5|NA|TRBV12-5
CASSFGGGVYSNQPQHF
>TRBJ1-2|NA|TRBV12-5
CASGPQDRNYGYTF
>TRBJ2-7|NA|TRBV11-2
CASSLEGQGSYYEQYF
>TRBJ1-6|NA|TRBV7-9
CAGSQGTVTYNSPLHF
>TRBJ2-5|NA|TRBV7-9
CASSLARDVETQYF
>TRBJ1-2|few|TRBV12-3/TRBV12-4
CASRPGPGQGYGYTF
>TRBJ1-2|NA|TRBV7-9
CASSPDSLNYGYTF
>TRBJ2-7|few|TRBV29-1
CSVVRGNEQYF
>TRBJ1-6|once|TRBV9
CASSAETSPFHF
>TRBJ1-1|few|TRBV19
CASTDRRNTEAFF